Included here is one TCR beta chain sequence, with context. The antigen remains unidentified. This sample is drawn from a study of pediatric ulcerative colitis. This was a survey-level run. TCRdb keeps only in-frame clones here, not all; method: immunoSEQ multiplex PCR. In the table there are roughly 25,000 clones, 65% to 80% of which are singletons. Trimming cost V 8 bases and J 3 bases, with 20 bases left between them. The CDR3 spans 16 residues. CDR1 is LNHDA and CDR2 is SQIVND in the germline V gene (reference sequence). Study-wide findings and caveats: Acute severe colitis showed lower rectal diversity from clonal expansions. All ulcerative colitis patients, but no controls, carried a couple of rectal clonotypes.

During colonoscopy, one to two rectal pinch biopsies were collected. The chain recombines TRBV19 with TRBJ2-1, with D tentatively TRBD1 (6 bases). The sequencing sample was made of gut tissue. The sequence came from a boy aged 10-17 years with severe ulcerative colitis. The CDR3 nucleotides are TGTGCCAGTTCGATGGGTTCTCAGGGGTTCTACAATGAGCAGTTCTTC. Translation: CASSMGSQGFYNEQFF. Full variable domain (outside the CDR3, taken from reference TRBV19 and TRBJ2-1): DGGITQSPKYLFRKEGQNVTLSCEQNLNHDAMYWYRQDPGQGLRLIYYSQIVNDFQKGDIAEGYSVSREKKESFPLTVTSAQKNPTAFYLCASSMGSQGFYNEQFFGPGTRLTVL.